This TCR beta chain was profiled in a study of neoadjuvant anti-PD-1 for oral cavity cancer. As for the study in general: Patients without progression got a fourth dose around day 43.

The time point here: after neoadjuvant nivolumab, at surgical resection. TCRdb's table, derived via immunoSEQ multiplex PCR, lists solely in-frame clones and lacks some. This table has 14,000 or so clones, 71% appearing once. V was clipped by 4 bases and J by 5 bases, with 12 bases between them. The germline V gene encodes CDR1 LNHDA and CDR2 SQIVND (reference sequence). The CDR3 covers 14 residues. This clonotype originated in a person aged 35-79 years with oral cavity squamous cell carcinoma. V and J are TRBV19 and TRBJ2-1, with D unresolved. Sequenced here: PBMCs, sampled after nivolumab (anti-PD-1) treatment. The CDR3 here is CASSRTRRDNEQFF. CDR3 coding DNA: TGTGCCAGTAGTAGAACGCGGAGAGACAATGAGCAGTTCTTC. Looking up the rest from reference TRBV19 and TRBJ2-1 gives the full variable domain: DGGITQSPKYLFRKEGQNVTLSCEQNLNHDAMYWYRQDPGQGLRLIYYSQIVNDFQKGDIAEGYSVSREKKESFPLTVTSAQKNPTAFYLCASSRTRRDNEQFFGPGTRLTVL.